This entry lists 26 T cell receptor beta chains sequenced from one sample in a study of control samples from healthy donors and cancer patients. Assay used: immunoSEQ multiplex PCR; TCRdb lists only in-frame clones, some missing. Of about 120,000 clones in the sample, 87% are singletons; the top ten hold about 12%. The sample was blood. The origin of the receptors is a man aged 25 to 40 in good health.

Here the CDR3 DNA reads TGCGCCAGCAGCCCACTAGTAGTCGAATATGGCTACACCTTC. Translation gives CASSPLVVEYGYTF. The V call is TRBV4-1, the J call TRBJ1-2; D ambiguous. This CDR3 region has 14 residues. V was cut by 4 bases and J by 5 bases, with 14 bases left in between. Germline loops: CDR1 MGHRA, CDR2 YSYEKL.

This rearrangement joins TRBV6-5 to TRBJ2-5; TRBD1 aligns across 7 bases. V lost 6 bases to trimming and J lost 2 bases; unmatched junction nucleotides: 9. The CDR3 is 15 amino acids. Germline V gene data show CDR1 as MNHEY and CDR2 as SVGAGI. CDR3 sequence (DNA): TGTGCCAGCAGCTACCGGGACAGAAGTCAAGAGACCCAGTACTTC. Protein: CASSYRDRSQETQYF.

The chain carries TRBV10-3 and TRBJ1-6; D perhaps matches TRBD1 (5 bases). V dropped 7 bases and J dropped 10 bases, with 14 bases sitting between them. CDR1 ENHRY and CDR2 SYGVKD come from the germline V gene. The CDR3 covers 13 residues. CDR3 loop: CAIMATVESPLHF. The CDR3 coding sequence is TGTGCCATCATGGCGACAGTGGAATCACCCCTCCACTTT.

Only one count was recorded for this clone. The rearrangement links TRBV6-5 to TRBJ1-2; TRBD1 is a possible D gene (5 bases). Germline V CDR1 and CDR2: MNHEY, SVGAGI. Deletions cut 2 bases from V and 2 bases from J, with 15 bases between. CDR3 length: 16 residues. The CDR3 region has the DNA TGTGCCAGCAGTTACGGGAGAGGGGCCACAAACTATGGCTACACCTTC. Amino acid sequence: CASSYGRGATNYGYTF.

The DNA of the CDR3 is TGCGCCAGCAGCCAAGGCACAGGGGACTCCTACGAGCAGTACTTC. It translates to CASSQGTGDSYEQYF. This rearrangement joins TRBV4-1 to TRBJ2-7; 7 nucleotides agree with TRBD1. Per germline, CDR1 MGHRA and CDR2 YSYEKL. The CDR3 extends over 15 amino acids. The trim removed 1 base at V and 0 bases at J, leaving 3 bases unmatched.

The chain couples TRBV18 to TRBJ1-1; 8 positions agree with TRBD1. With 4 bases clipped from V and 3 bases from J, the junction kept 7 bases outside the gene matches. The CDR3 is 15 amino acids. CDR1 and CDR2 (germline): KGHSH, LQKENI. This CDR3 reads CASSRSQGADTEAFF. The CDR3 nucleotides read TGTGCCAGCTCACGCAGCCAGGGGGCGGACACTGAAGCTTTCTTT.

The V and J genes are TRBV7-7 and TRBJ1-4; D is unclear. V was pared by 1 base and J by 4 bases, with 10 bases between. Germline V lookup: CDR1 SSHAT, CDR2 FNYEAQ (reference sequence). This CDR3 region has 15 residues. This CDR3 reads CASSLEAGYNEKLFF. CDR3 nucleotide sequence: TGTGCCAGCAGCTTAGAGGCAGGTTATAATGAAAAACTGTTTTTT.

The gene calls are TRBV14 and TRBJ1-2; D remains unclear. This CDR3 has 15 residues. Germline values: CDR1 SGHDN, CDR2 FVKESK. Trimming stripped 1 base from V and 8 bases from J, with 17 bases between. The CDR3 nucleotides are TGTGCCAGCAGCCAAGGGATCGGCCTAGCGACCGGCTACACCTTC. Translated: CASSQGIGLATGYTF.

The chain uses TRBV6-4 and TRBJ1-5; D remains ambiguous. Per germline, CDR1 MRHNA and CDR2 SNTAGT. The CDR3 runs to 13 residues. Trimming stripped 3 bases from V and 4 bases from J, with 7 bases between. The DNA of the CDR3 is TGTGCCAGCAGTGAAGCAGTGAATCAGCCCCAGCATTTT. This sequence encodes CASSEAVNQPQHF.

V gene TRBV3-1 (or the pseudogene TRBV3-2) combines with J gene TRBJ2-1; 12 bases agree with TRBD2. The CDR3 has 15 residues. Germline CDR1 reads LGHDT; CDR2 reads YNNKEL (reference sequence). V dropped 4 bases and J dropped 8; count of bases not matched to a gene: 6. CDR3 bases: TGTGCCAGCAGCCCCCTAGCGGGGGGGGGCCATGAGCAGTTCTTC. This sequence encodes CASSPLAGGGHEQFF.

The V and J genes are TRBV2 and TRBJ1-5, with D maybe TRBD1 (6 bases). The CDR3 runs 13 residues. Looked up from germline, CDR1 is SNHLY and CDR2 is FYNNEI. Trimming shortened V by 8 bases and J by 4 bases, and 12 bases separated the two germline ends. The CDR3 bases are TGTGCCAGCTGCCGGGACAATAATCAGCCCCAGCATTTT. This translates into CASCRDNNQPQHF.

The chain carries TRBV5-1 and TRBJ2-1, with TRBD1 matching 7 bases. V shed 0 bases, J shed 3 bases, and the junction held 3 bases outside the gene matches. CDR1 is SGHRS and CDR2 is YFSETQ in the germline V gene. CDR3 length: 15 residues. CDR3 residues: CASSLAQGVYNEQFF. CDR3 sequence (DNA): TGCGCCAGCAGCTTGGCCCAGGGGGTCTACAATGAGCAGTTCTTC.

CDR3 sequence reads: CASSYPGAAYGYTF. The CDR3 DNA reads as TGTGCCAGCAGTTACCCCGGGGCCGCCTATGGCTACACCTTC. V usage is TRBV6-6 and J usage is TRBJ1-2; tentative D call: TRBD1 (5 bases). The V end lost 2 bases, the J end lost 4 bases, and 11 bases lay between the germline ends. CDR1 and CDR2 from the germline V gene are MNHNY and SVGAGI (reference sequence). The CDR3 consists of 14 residues.

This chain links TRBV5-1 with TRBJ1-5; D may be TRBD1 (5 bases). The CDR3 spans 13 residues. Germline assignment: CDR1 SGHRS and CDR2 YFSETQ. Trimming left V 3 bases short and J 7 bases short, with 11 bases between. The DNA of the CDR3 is TGCGCCAGCAGCTGGGATGGGGGACAGCCCCAGCATTTT. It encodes CASSWDGGQPQHF.

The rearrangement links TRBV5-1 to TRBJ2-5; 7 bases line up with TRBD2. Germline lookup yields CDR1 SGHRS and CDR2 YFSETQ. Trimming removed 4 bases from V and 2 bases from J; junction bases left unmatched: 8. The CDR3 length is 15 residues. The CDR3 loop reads CASSPGTTVQETQYF. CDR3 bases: TGCGCCAGCAGCCCCGGGACTACGGTTCAAGAGACCCAGTACTTC.

CDR3 sequence (DNA): TGTGCCAGCTCACCACCTGTCCGGCCCGGAGCTAATGAAAAACTGTTTTTT. This translates into CASSPPVRPGANEKLFF. This sequence joins TRBV18 and TRBJ1-4; D is unclear. Trimming took off 0 bases at V and 3 bases at J, with 14 bases between the two ends. This CDR3 is 17 amino acids long. Germline assignment: CDR1 KGHSH and CDR2 LQKENI.

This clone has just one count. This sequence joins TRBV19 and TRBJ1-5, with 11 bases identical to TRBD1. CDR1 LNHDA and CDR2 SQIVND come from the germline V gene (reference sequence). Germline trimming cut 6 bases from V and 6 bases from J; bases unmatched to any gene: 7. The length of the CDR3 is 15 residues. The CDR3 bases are TGTGCCAGTAGACGGACAGGGGGCTTTGGTCAGCCCCAGCATTTT. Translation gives CASRRTGGFGQPQHF. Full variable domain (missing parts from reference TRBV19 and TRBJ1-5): DGGITQSPKYLFRKEGQNVTLSCEQNLNHDAMYWYRQDPGQGLRLIYYSQIVNDFQKGDIAEGYSVSREKKESFPLTVTSAQKNPTAFYLCASRRTGGFGQPQHFGDGTRLSIL.

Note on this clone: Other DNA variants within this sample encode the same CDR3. This CDR3 is CASSYGGTEAFF. In DNA form, the CDR3 reads TGTGCCAGCAGTTATGGGGGCACTGAAGCTTTCTTT. The chain joins TRBV6-5 to TRBJ1-1, with D possibly being TRBD1 (5 bases). CDR3 length: 12 residues. Per the germline V gene, CDR1 is MNHEY and CDR2 is SVGAGI. V was pared by 3 bases and J by 4 bases, with 6 bases between.

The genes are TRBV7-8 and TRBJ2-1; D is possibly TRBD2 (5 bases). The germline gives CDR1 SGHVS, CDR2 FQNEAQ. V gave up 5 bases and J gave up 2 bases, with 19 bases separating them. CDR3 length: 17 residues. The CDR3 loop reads CASSPPRRLSPYNEQFF. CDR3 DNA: TGTGCCAGCAGCCCCCCCCGGAGGCTCTCCCCCTACAATGAGCAGTTCTTC.

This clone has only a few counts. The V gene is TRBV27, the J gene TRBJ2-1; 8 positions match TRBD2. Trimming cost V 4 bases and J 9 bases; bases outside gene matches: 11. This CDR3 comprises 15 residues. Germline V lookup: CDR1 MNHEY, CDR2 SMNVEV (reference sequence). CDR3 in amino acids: CASSSPGLVQVEQFF. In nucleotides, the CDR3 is TGTGCCAGCAGTTCTCCGGGACTAGTTCAGGTTGAGCAGTTCTTC.

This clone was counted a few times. The DNA for the CDR3 is TGTGCCAGCAGCCCCGGGTCAGACTTTGGAAACACCATATATTTT. This encodes CASSPGSDFGNTIYF. V usage is TRBV7-2 and J usage is TRBJ1-3, with D uncertain. This CDR3 is built from 15 residues. With 5 bases removed from V and 3 bases from J, the gap between germline ends came to 14 bases. The germline V gene has CDR1 SGHTA and CDR2 FQGNSA.

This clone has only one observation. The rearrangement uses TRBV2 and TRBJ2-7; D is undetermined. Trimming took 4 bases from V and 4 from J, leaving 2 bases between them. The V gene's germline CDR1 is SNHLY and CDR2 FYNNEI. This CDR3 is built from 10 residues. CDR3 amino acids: CASSGYEQYF. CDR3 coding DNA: TGTGCCAGCAGTGGTTACGAGCAGTACTTC.

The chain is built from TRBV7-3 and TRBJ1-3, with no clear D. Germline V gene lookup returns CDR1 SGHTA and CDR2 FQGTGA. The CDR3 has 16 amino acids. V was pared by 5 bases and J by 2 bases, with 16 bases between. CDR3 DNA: TGTGCCAGCAGCCCAAGTCCGGACGCTACTGGAAACACCATATATTTT. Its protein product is CASSPSPDATGNTIYF.

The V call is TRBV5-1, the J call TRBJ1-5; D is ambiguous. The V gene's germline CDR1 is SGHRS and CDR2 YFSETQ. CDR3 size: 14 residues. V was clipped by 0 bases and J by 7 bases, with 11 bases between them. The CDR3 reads CASSLAGFGQPQHF. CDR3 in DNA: TGCGCCAGCAGCTTGGCGGGTTTCGGCCAGCCCCAGCATTTT.

This CDR3 is CASSGGDSQNQPQHF. Here the CDR3 DNA reads TGTGCCAGCAGCGGGGGGGACAGCCAGAATCAGCCCCAGCATTTT. The V call is TRBV9, the J call TRBJ1-5; 7 positions agree with TRBD1. CDR1 and CDR2 (germline): SGDLS, YYNGEE. The CDR3 length is 15 residues. With V trimmed by 3 bases and J by 4 bases, 7 bases remained unmatched.

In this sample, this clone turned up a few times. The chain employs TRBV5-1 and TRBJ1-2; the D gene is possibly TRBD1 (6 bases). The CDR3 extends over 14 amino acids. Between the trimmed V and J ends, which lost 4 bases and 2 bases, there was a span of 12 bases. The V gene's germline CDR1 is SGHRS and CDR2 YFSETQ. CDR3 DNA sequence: TGCGCCAGCAGCCCCACCGGACAGAACTATGGCTACACCTTC. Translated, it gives CASSPTGQNYGYTF. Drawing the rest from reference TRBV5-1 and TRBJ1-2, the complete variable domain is KAGVTQTPRYLIKTRGQQVTLSCSPISGHRSVSWYQQTPGQGLQFLFEYFSETQRNKGNFPGRFSGRQFSNSRSEMNVSTLELGDSALYLCASSPTGQNYGYTFGSGTRLTVV.